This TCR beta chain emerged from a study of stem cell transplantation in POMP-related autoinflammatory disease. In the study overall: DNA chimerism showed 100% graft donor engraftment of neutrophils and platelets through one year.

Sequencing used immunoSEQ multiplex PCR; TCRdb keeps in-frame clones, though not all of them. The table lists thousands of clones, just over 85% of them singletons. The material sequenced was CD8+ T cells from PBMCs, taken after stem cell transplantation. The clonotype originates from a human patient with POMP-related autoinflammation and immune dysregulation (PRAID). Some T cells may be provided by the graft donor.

The DNA for the CDR3 is TGTGCCAGCAGTCCTGCCACCGGGGAGCTGTTTTTT. Protein: CASSPATGELFF. The chain links TRBV12-3 or TRBV12-4 to TRBJ2-2, with D hard to call. This CDR3 comprises 12 residues. Deletions cut 5 bases from V and 4 bases from J, with 5 bases between.